This T cell receptor (beta chain) comes out of a study of T cell changes during pregnancy in multiple sclerosis. The repertoire was sequenced with immunoSEQ multiplex PCR; TCRdb's copy has only in-frame clones and lacks some. In the table there are some 52,000 clones, roughly 92% of which are singletons. The sequencing used CD4+ T cells from peripheral blood mononuclear cells, collected in the third trimester of pregnancy. The sequence came from a female donor with multiple sclerosis, enrolled in a pregnancy study.

The CDR3 region is CASSLDSGGVNYEQYF. CDR3 nucleotide sequence: TGTGCCAGCAGCTTGGATAGCGGGGGGGTAAACTACGAGCAGTACTTC. V gene TRBV7-2 combines with J gene TRBJ2-7; 11 bases match TRBD2. CDR3 size: 16 residues. The trim removed 3 bases at V and 3 bases at J, leaving 7 bases unmatched. CDR1 is SGHTA and CDR2 is FQGNSA in the germline V gene.